This T cell receptor (beta chain) was sequenced for a study of blood T cell repertoires in COVID-19. Profiled with immunoSEQ multiplex PCR; TCRdb holds only in-frame clones, not every one. The sample lists about 16,000 clones, roughly 82% occurring once. The CDR3 loop spans 11 amino acids. The V end lost 3 bases, the J end lost 2 bases, and 3 bases lay between the germline ends. Germline V gene lookup returns CDR1 SQVTM and CDR2 ANQGSEA. This rearrangement joins TRBV29-1 to TRBJ2-3; the D is unclear. Sequenced material: peripheral blood. This TCR was sampled from an elderly man with active COVID-19. The CDR3 region is CSVDYTDTQYF. In DNA form, the CDR3 reads TGCAGCGTTGATTACACAGATACGCAGTATTTT.